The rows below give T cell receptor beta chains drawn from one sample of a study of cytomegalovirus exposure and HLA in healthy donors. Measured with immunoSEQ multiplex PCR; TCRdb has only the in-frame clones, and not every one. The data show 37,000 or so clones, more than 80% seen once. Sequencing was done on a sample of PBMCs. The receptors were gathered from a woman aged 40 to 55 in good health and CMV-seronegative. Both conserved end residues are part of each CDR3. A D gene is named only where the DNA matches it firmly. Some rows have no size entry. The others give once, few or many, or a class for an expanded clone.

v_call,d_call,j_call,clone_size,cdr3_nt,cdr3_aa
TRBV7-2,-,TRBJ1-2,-,TGTGCCAGCAGCCTCCCCCCAGGGCTGGATGGCTACACCTTC,CASSLPPGLDGYTF
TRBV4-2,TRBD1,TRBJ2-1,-,TGTGCCAGCAGCCGTTCACTCGACAGGGGGATTGATGAGCAGTTCTTC,CASSRSLDRGIDEQFF
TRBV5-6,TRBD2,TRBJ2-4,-,TGTGCCAGCTCTCTTAGCGGGGGGGCTGACATTCAGTACTTC,CASSLSGGADIQYF
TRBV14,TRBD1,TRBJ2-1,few,TGTGCCAGCAGCCCTCGACAGGGAACCTACAATGAGCAGTTCTTC,CASSPRQGTYNEQFF
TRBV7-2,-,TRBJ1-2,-,TGTGCCAGCAGCTTAAAGATGGGGGGAAGCTATGGCTACACCTTC,CASSLKMGGSYGYTF
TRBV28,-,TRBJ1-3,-,TGTGCCAGCAGTTCCCTAGAAAGTCGTGGAAACACCATATATTTT,CASSSLESRGNTIYF
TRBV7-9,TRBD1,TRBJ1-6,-,TGTGCCAGCAGCTATGGACAGGGGTTTTATAATTCACCCCTCCACTTT,CASSYGQGFYNSPLHF
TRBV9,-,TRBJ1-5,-,TGTGCCAGCAGCGTCCAAGGGGTAAGGGGACAGCCCCAGCATTTT,CASSVQGVRGQPQHF
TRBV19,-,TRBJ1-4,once,TGTGCCAGTAGAAAACCGGGGAATGAAAAACTGTTTTTT,CASRKPGNEKLFF
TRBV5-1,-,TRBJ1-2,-,TGCGCCAGCAGCTTGGACGCGTCGGGCTACACCTTC,CASSLDASGYTF
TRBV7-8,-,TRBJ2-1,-,TGTGCCAGCAGCTTAGTCAGGGTAACATTGGGCAATGAGCAGTTCTTC,CASSLVRVTLGNEQFF
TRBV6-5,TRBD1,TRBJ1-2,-,TGTGCCAGCAAAAGACAGGGAAGCTATGGCTACACCTTC,CASKRQGSYGYTF
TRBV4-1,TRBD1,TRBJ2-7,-,TGCGCCAGCAGCCCAACCGGGACAGGGAGCTCCTACGAGCAGTACTTC,CASSPTGTGSSYEQYF
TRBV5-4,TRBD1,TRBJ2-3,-,TGTGCCAGCAGCTTGGTATGGACAGGGACCACAGATACGCAGTATTTT,CASSLVWTGTTDTQYF
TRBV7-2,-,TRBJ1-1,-,TGTGCCAGCAGCTTAGTGGGGGGGAACACTGAAGCTTTCTTT,CASSLVGGNTEAFF
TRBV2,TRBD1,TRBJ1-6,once,TGTGCCAGCAGTAACAGGGGTTCACCCCTCCACTTT,CASSNRGSPLHF
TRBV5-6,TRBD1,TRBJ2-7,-,TGTGCCAGCAGCTACCGGGACAGGTGGGCCTACGAGCAGTACTTC,CASSYRDRWAYEQYF
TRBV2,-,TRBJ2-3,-,TGTGCCAGCAGTGACCAGGGGGATACGCAGTATTTT,CASSDQGDTQYF
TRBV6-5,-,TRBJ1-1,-,TGTGCCAGCAGTTTTGGACAGTACACTGAAGCTTTCTTT,CASSFGQYTEAFF
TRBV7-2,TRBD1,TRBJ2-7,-,TGTGCCAGCAGCTGGACAGGGTACGAGCAGTACTTC,CASSWTGYEQYF
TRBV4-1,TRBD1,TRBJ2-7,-,TGCGCCAGCAGCCAAGATGCGTGGACAGGGGCCTACGAGCAGTACTTC,CASSQDAWTGAYEQYF
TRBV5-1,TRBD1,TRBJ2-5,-,TGCGCCAGCAGCTTGGGACAGGGCCAAGAGACCCAGTACTTC,CASSLGQGQETQYF
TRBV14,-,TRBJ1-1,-,TGTGCCAGCAGCTTAAATCAGGGGAACACTGAAGCTTTCTTT,CASSLNQGNTEAFF
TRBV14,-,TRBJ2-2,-,TGTGCCAGCAGCCCACGGGTTCGCGGGGAGCTGTTTTTT,CASSPRVRGELFF
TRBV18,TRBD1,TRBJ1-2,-,TGTGCCAGCTCACACGACAGGGAGGTAACCTATGGCTACACCTTC,CASSHDREVTYGYTF
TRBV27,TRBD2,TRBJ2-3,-,TGTGCCAGCAGCCCCGGGGGGAAAGATACGCAGTATTTT,CASSPGGKDTQYF
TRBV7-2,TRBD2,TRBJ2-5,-,TGTGCCAGCAGCTTCCAGGGAGGGAAAGAGACCCAGTACTTC,CASSFQGGKETQYF
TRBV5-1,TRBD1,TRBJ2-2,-,TGCGCCAGCAGCCCGGGGGACAGGAGGAACACCGGGGAGCTGTTTTTT,CASSPGDRRNTGELFF
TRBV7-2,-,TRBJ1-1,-,TGTGCCAGCAGCCCGCGGAGGGGGAACACTGAAGCTTTCTTT,CASSPRRGNTEAFF
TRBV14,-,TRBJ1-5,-,TGTGCCAGCAGCCAAGCTAATCAGCCCCAGCATTTT,CASSQANQPQHF
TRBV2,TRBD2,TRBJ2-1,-,TGTGCCAGCAGCCGGGAGGGCTACAATGAGCAGTTCTTC,CASSREGYNEQFF
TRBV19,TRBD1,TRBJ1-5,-,TGTGCCAGTAGTCGCCGGGACAGGGCAGGTCAGCCCCAGCATTTT,CASSRRDRAGQPQHF
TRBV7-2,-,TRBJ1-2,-,TGTGCCAGCAGCTTAACTAACAACTATGGCTACACCTTC,CASSLTNNYGYTF
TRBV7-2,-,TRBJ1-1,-,TGTGCCAGCAGCTTACAGGGGAACACTGAAGCTTTCTTT,CASSLQGNTEAFF
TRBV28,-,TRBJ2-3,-,TGTGCCAGCAGTTTGGGGCGAGATACGCAGTATTTT,CASSLGRDTQYF
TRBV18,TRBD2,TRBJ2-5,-,TGTGCCAGCTCAACCGGACTAGCGGGGGGCGAAGAGACCCAGTACTTC,CASSTGLAGGEETQYF
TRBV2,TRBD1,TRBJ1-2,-,TGTGCCAGCAGTGAAGGAGGACAGGGAAGGGCCTATGGCTACACCTTC,CASSEGGQGRAYGYTF
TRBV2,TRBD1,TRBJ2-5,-,TGTGCCAGCAGTGGGACAGGGCGCCAAGAGACCCAGTACTTC,CASSGTGRQETQYF
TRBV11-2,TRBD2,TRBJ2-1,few,TGTGCCAGCAGCTTAGATGGGACTAGATATGAGCAGTTCTTC,CASSLDGTRYEQFF
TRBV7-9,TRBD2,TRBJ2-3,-,TGTGCCAGCAGCTCAGCGGGGACTGATACGCAGTATTTT,CASSSAGTDTQYF
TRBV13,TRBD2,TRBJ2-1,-,TGTGCCAGCAGCCCCCGGGGGGTGAACTCCTACAATGAGCAGTTCTTC,CASSPRGVNSYNEQFF
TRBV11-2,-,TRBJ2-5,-,TGTGCCAGCAGCTTAAAACCGGGACTCCAGGGAGGTGAGACCCAGTACTTC,CASSLKPGLQGGETQYF
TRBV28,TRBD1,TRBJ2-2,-,TGTGCCAGCAGGGCACCCCTAGGACAGGGTAGCGGGGAGCTGTTTTTT,CASRAPLGQGSGELFF
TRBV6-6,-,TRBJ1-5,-,TGTGCCAGCAGTTCCCGTGGGACAACCTCCTCTTTGCCCCAGCATTTT,CASSSRGTTSSLPQHF
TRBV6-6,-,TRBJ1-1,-,TGTGCCAGCAGTTTGGGGGGTGCGAACACTGAAGCTTTCTTT,CASSLGGANTEAFF
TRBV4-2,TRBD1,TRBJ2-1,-,TGTGCCAGCAAAGGACAGGGGACTGCCTACAATGAGCAGTTCTTC,CASKGQGTAYNEQFF
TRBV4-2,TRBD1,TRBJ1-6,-,TGTGCCAGCAGCCAACACCAGGGGGCTGGGAATTCACCCCTCCTCTTT,CASSQHQGAGNSPLLF
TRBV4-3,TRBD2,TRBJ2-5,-,TGCGCCAGCAGCCAAGGCGGGAGTCAAGAGACCCAGTACTTC,CASSQGGSQETQYF
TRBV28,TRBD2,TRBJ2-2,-,TGTGCCAGCAAAGATAGCGGGGTGAACACCGGGGAGCTGTTTTTT,CASKDSGVNTGELFF
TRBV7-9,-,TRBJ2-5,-,TGTGCCAGCAGCCCGTGGACAGACCTCCGGGAAGAGACCCAGTACTTC,CASSPWTDLREETQYF
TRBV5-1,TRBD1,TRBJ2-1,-,TGCGCCAGCAGCTTGTTCGTGACAGGGTTTGGGGATGAGCAGTTCTTC,CASSLFVTGFGDEQFF
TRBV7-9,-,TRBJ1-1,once,TGTGCCAGCAGTTTGGGGCAGGGCACTGAAGCTTTCTTT,CASSLGQGTEAFF
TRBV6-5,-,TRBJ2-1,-,TGTGCCAGCAGTTACGCAGGTGGAGGCTCCTACAATGAGCAGTTCTTC,CASSYAGGGSYNEQFF
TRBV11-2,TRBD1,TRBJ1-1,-,TGTGCCAGCGCACTACAGGGGAGAACTGAAGCTTTCTTT,CASALQGRTEAFF
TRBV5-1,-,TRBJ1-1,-,TGCGCCAGCAGCTTGTTAGGGGATAGTGAAGCTTTCTTT,CASSLLGDSEAFF
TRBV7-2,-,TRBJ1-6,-,TGTGCCAGCAGCTTTCACAGCTCCTATAATTCACCCCTCCACTTT,CASSFHSSYNSPLHF
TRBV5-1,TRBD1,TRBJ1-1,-,TGCGCCAGCAGCATTTCCGGGACAGGGAACACTGAAGCTTTCTTT,CASSISGTGNTEAFF
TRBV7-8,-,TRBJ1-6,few,TGTGCCAGCAGCCCCCAGGGGCAGTATAATTCACCCCTCCACTTT,CASSPQGQYNSPLHF
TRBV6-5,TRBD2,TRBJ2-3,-,TGTGCCAGCAGTTCCCAGACTAGCCCTAGCACAGATACGCAGTATTTT,CASSSQTSPSTDTQYF
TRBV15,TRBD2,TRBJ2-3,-,TGTGCCACCAGCAGAGGCGGGGGGACCACAGATACGCAGTATTTT,CATSRGGGTTDTQYF